The clone carrying this T cell receptor beta chain was seen once. The PCR contained 60 Vbeta and 13 Jbeta primers. The repertoire was sequenced with immunoSEQ multiplex PCR; TCRdb's copy has only in-frame clones and lacks some. The repertoire includes some 90,000 clones, more than 75% of them detected once, and approximately 23% sits in the top ten. V shed 0 bases, J shed 6 bases, and the junction held 2 bases outside the gene matches. Germline CDR1 reads SGHRS; CDR2 reads YFSETQ. The length of the CDR3 is 15 residues. This entry belongs to a study of cytomegalovirus exposure and HLA in healthy donors.

The chain uses TRBV5-1 and TRBJ1-4; 10 nucleotides align to TRBD1. Sequencing input: PBMCs. The TCR was taken from a woman aged 45 to 65 in good health and CMV-seropositive. CDR3 DNA sequence: TGCGCCAGCAGCTTGGCCGGGACAGGGGATGAAAAACTGTTTTTT. Residues: CASSLAGTGDEKLFF.